Below, one T cell receptor (beta chain) is given with its context. Many counts were recorded for this clonotype. The specificity of this receptor is unknown. No much larger clone exists at a distance of one base, and base qualities are not known. This entry comes from a study of response to subunit inactivated influenza vaccine listed by TCRdb under 2018. Concerning the study at large: To follow how T cells responded to a trivalent subunit inactivated influenza vaccine, the researchers relied on deep quantitative profiling of the T cell receptor repertoire. Study-wide findings and limitations: It was suggested by the authors that each seasonal influenza vaccination may recruit only a limited number of new T cells.

The protocol used for the library was RT-PCR. TCRdb names Illumina HiSeq 2500 as the instrument used. The raw public reads went through TCRdb reprocessing: fastp at Q25, MiXCR clone calling, in-frame beta chains kept. Duplicate CDR3 protein sequences are folded into a single record with the most common DNA and genes. In this sample the table shows fewer than 700,000 distinct CDR3 sequences, 10% to 15% of which occur a single time. The leading ten clones occupy about an eighth of the sample. The sample's time point label, decoded: 40 to 45 days after influenza vaccine administration. Material: PBMCs from blood, obtained 45 days after vaccination. This clonotype was sampled from a man aged 45-65 years who received an inactivated influenza vaccine. Donor details come from another sample of the same person, matched by shared clones.

The DNA sequence follows: TGTGCCAGCAGTTTAGACGGGATCTATGGCTACACCTTC. This codes for CASSLDGIYGYTF. The rearranged segments are TRBV12-3 or TRBV12-4 and TRBJ1-2; the D gene identity is not certain. V and J lose 1 base and 4 bases, and a span of 7 bases separates them. Taken from cysteine to phenylalanine, the CDR3 has 13 residues. The kept DNA is CDR3 alone, 39 bases in frame from the first base.